These 18 T cell receptor beta chains came from one sample sequenced in a study of blood T cell repertoires in COVID-19. Measured with immunoSEQ multiplex PCR; TCRdb has only the in-frame clones, and not every one. Among some 170,000 clones, approximately 83% were seen once, and the ten largest hold 8% to 9.5%. The specimen sequenced was peripheral blood. These TCRs come from a woman at least 80 years old with active or convalescent COVID-19.

The J gene is TRBJ2-7, the V gene TRBV7-4; the D gene is possibly TRBD1 (6 bases). Germline assignment: CDR1 SGHVT and CDR2 SQSDAQ. Deletions cut 1 base from V and 0 bases from J, with 13 bases between. The CDR3 extends over 16 amino acids. The DNA for the CDR3 is TGTGCCAGCAGCTTAGGCACAGGGAAGAGCTCCTACGAGCAGTACTTC. Protein product: CASSLGTGKSSYEQYF.

This clone was seen a single time. The V and J genes are TRBV18 and TRBJ2-2; D might be TRBD1 (5 bases). Looked up from germline, CDR1 is KGHSH and CDR2 is LQKENI. The V gene lost 2 bases and the J gene lost 4 bases, with 14 bases spanning the gap. This CDR3 contains 16 residues. CDR3 DNA: TGTGCCAGCTCACCAAGAGTCCAGGGAACCACCGGGGAGCTGTTTTTT. It translates to CASSPRVQGTTGELFF.

The V and J genes are TRBV7-8 and TRBJ2-1; maybe TRBD2 (6 bases). The CDR3 contains 16 residues. CDR1 is SGHVS and CDR2 is FQNEAQ in the germline V gene. V was trimmed by 5 bases and J by 5 bases, leaving 19 bases between them. This CDR3 is CASSQQARGSDNEQFF. CDR3 nucleotide sequence: TGTGCCAGCAGCCAACAGGCCCGGGGGTCGGACAATGAGCAGTTCTTC.

The chain employs TRBV4-3 and TRBJ1-2; no clear D gene. Trimming left V 0 bases short and J 6 bases short, with 11 bases between. Germline V gene data show CDR1 as LGHNA and CDR2 as YSLEER. The CDR3 loop spans 14 amino acids. CDR3 loop: CASSQEGGNHGYTF. The CDR3, as DNA: TGCGCCAGCAGCCAAGAGGGAGGGAACCATGGCTACACCTTC.

J is TRBJ2-5 and V is TRBV11-3; no clear D gene. The CDR3 is 14 residues long. CDR1 is SGHNT and CDR2 is YENEEA in the germline V gene. Trimming cost V 2 bases and J 3 bases, with 10 bases left between them. The CDR3 spells CASSLSSSKETQYF. DNA of the CDR3: TGTGCCAGCAGCTTATCGAGCTCAAAAGAGACCCAGTACTTC. Looking up the rest from reference TRBV11-3 and TRBJ2-5 gives the full variable domain: EAGVVQSPRYKIIEKKQPVAFWCNPISGHNTLYWYLQNLGQGPELLIRYENEEAVDDSQLPKDRFSAERLKGVDSTLKIQPAELGDSAVYLCASSLSSSKETQYFGPGTRLLVL.

The V and J genes are TRBV7-2 and TRBJ1-6; D is uncertain. The germline CDR1 and CDR2 sequences are SGHTA and FQGNSA. V was trimmed by 7 bases and J by 1 base, leaving 8 bases between them. This CDR3 contains 14 residues. CDR3 sequence: CASNSRSYNSPLHF. The CDR3 DNA reads as TGTGCCAGCAACAGCAGATCCTATAATTCACCCCTCCACTTT.

The rearrangement links TRBV4-1 to TRBJ1-2; 7 nucleotides align to TRBD1. The J segment lost 3 bases and the V segment lost 4 bases, leaving 8 bases of the junction unmatched. The CDR3 runs to 15 residues. The germline CDR1 and CDR2 sequences are MGHRA and YSYEKL. CDR3 DNA sequence: TGCGCCAGCAGCCTGCCAGGGGGATCCTACTATGGCTACACCTTC. Translating it yields CASSLPGGSYYGYTF.

J is TRBJ1-5 and V is TRBV19; D ambiguous. The germline V gene encodes CDR1 LNHDA and CDR2 SQIVND (reference sequence). V lost 5 bases and J 11 bases, leaving 13 bases between the germline ends. The CDR3 contains 12 residues. CDR3 bases: TGTGCCAGTAGTGCCCAACCAGGCGCCCAGCATTTT. Its protein product is CASSAQPGAQHF. Full variable domain (rest looked up from reference TRBV19 and TRBJ1-5): DGGITQSPKYLFRKEGQNVTLSCEQNLNHDAMYWYRQDPGQGLRLIYYSQIVNDFQKGDIAEGYSVSREKKESFPLTVTSAQKNPTAFYLCASSAQPGAQHFGDGTRLSIL.

DNA of the CDR3: TGTGCCAGCAGTGAGGGGCATAGGGGGAATAAGCAGTTCTTC. The encoded protein is CASSEGHRGNKQFF. The V call is TRBV6-4, the J call TRBJ2-1, with D maybe TRBD1 (6 bases). This CDR3 region has 14 residues. The V gene lost 3 bases and the J gene lost 11 bases, with 17 bases spanning the gap. Germline V gives CDR1 MRHNA, CDR2 SNTAGT.

This rearrangement joins TRBV11-2 to TRBJ1-4; the match to TRBD1 covers 7 bases. This CDR3 spans 15 amino acids. With V trimmed by 5 bases and J by 4 bases, 7 bases remained unmatched. Germline CDR1 SGHAT, CDR2 FQNNGV. The CDR3 here is CASSPPGGYNEKLFF. CDR3 nucleotide sequence: TGTGCCAGCAGCCCCCCAGGGGGGTATAATGAAAAACTGTTTTTT.

The chain uses TRBV4-3 and TRBJ2-7; TRBD2 might be the D (5 bases). The CDR3 spans 14 residues. V lost 1 base and J 2 bases, leaving 9 bases between the germline ends. Germline values: CDR1 LGHNA, CDR2 YSLEER. CDR3 in amino acids: CASSQGLGAYEQYF. The CDR3 DNA reads TGCGCCAGCAGCCAAGGCCTCGGGGCCTACGAGCAGTACTTC.

The chain carries TRBV7-3 and TRBJ1-1, with a possible D match to TRBD1 (5 bases). The germline CDR1 and CDR2 sequences are SGHTA and FQGTGA. V shed 5 bases and J shed 1 base, with 8 bases lying between them. This CDR3 comprises 13 residues. The CDR3 sequence: CASSETGNTEAFF. In DNA form, the CDR3 reads TGTGCCAGCAGCGAAACAGGGAACACTGAAGCTTTCTTT.

The chain couples TRBV9 to TRBJ2-1, with TRBD2 identical over 11 bases. Germline assignment: CDR1 SGDLS and CDR2 YYNGEE. V was clipped by 0 bases and J by 9 bases; unmatched bases: 8. The CDR3 has 16 residues. Written as DNA, the CDR3 is TGTGCCAGCAGCGTAGTGGGTAGCGGGGGGGCGGCTGAGCAGTTCTTC. Protein product: CASSVVGSGGAAEQFF. The full variable domain, completed using reference TRBV9 and TRBJ2-1, is DSGVTQTPKHLITATGQRVTLRCSPRSGDLSVYWYQQSLDQGLQFLIQYYNGEERAKGNILERFSAQQFPDLHSELNLSSLELGDSALYFCASSVVGSGGAAEQFFGPGTRLTVL.

This clone was counted a few times. The rearrangement links TRBV7-2 to TRBJ2-4; TRBD2 is a possible D gene (6 bases). CDR3 length equals 15 residues. Trimming left V 4 bases short and J 0 bases short, with 10 bases between. Per germline, CDR1 SGHTA and CDR2 FQGNSA. The CDR3 nucleotides are TGTGCCAGCAGCTCGGACTACTTAGCCAAAAACATTCAGTACTTC. Amino acid sequence: CASSSDYLAKNIQYF.

The V gene is TRBV7-8, the J gene TRBJ2-7; 9 bases are a match to TRBD1. V gave up 5 bases and J gave up 7 bases; unmatched junction bases: 6. This CDR3 has 13 amino acids. The germline gives CDR1 SGHVS, CDR2 FQNEAQ. This chain's CDR3 is CASSVQGAGEQYF. The CDR3 DNA reads TGTGCCAGCAGCGTACAGGGGGCGGGTGAGCAGTACTTC.

This chain connects TRBV18 to TRBJ1-6; D not certain. Trimming removed 3 bases from V and 2 bases from J, with 8 bases in between. The CDR3 sequence is 15 residues long. Germline lookup yields CDR1 KGHSH and CDR2 LQKENI. This chain's CDR3 is CASSPEAPYNSPLHF. DNA for the CDR3: TGTGCCAGCTCACCCGAGGCCCCCTATAATTCACCCCTCCACTTT.

The CDR3: CASSQDFTVSSYNSPLHF. The CDR3 nucleotides read TGCGCCAGCAGCCAAGATTTCACAGTAAGCTCCTATAATTCACCCCTCCACTTT. The V call is TRBV4-3, the J call TRBJ1-6; no definite D call. CDR1 and CDR2 from the germline V gene are LGHNA and YSLEER. Trimming left V 0 bases short and J 0 bases short, with 12 bases between. This CDR3 spans 18 amino acids.

V usage is TRBV2 and J usage is TRBJ2-2; 7 bases are a match to TRBD1. Germline values: CDR1 SNHLY, CDR2 FYNNEI. This CDR3 region has 14 residues. V lost 7 bases, J lost 0 bases, and 2 bases stayed unmatched. This CDR3 reads CASKDRSNTGELFF. CDR3 DNA: TGTGCCAGCAAGGACAGGTCGAACACCGGGGAGCTGTTTTTT.